This T cell receptor beta chain was sequenced in a study of T cell responses to AZD1222 COVID-19 vaccine. Study-level results: Reports say nearly half of spike-specific TCRs go after unmutated variant regions.

The CDR3 is 18 amino acids. The V end was cut by 2 bases, the J end by 4 bases, with 25 bases between. The germline V gene has CDR1 SGHRS and CDR2 YFSETQ. Turning to this clone: No antigen is known for it.

Generated by immunoSEQ multiplex PCR, the TCRdb table keeps only in-frame clones and is missing some. The data hold some 120,000 clones, with roughly nine tenths observed a single time. The sequence was collected from an adult in good health. V is TRBV5-1 and J is TRBJ2-7; possibly TRBD1 for D (6 bases). Specimen: peripheral blood, collected on day 0 of AZD1222 vaccination. CDR3 protein: CASSFRSGQYGDIYEQYF. CDR3 bases: TGCGCCAGCAGCTTCCGATCGGGACAATATGGGGATATATACGAGCAGTACTTC.